The 31 T cell receptor beta chains below were found in one sample sequenced in a study of beta chain features in type 1 diabetes (dated by TCRdb to between 2018 and 2020). Library method: the immunoSEQ multiplex PCR assay. All of the isolated RNA was reverse transcribed with the High Capacity cDNA Reverse Transcription Kit, so expressed TCRB transcripts were sequenced. TCRdb took this table from immuneACCESS and kept in-frame rearrangements with V and J called. Such tables lack part of the clones; where checked against another copy, unresolved V genes explain under half of the gap, and the rest is unexplained. A total of roughly 310,000 clones appear in this sample, roughly 11% of them only once. The ten largest clones take up 0.015% of the sample. Sequenced input: naive CD4+ T cells from blood. The cell subset or site label, as the study defines it: true naive CD4+ T cells. The receptors originated from a woman in her 30s in good health.

This chain's CDR3 is CASSATLSGDLYSGNTIYF. CDR3 sequence (DNA): TGTGCCAGCAGCGCCACCCTTTCAGGGGACCTTTACTCTGGAAACACCATATATTTT. The chain combines TRBV9 with TRBJ1-3; perhaps TRBD1 as D (6 bases). V lost 3 bases, J lost 0 bases, and 22 bases lay in between. Germline V lookup: CDR1 SGDLS, CDR2 YYNGEE. This CDR3 has 19 amino acids.

This chain links TRBV5-1 with TRBJ2-5; a weak D match, TRBD2 (6 bases). This CDR3 comprises 13 residues. CDR1 and CDR2 from the germline V gene are SGHRS and YFSETQ. V lost 3 bases to trimming and J lost 7 bases, with 13 bases between them. The CDR3 coding sequence is TGCGCCAGCAGCTCGGACTATGATGTGACCCAGTACTTC. This gives the protein CASSSDYDVTQYF.

CDR3 in DNA: TGTGCCAGCAGCTTTGTTCGCGGTGACTCTGGGGCCAACGTCCTGACTTTC. Protein sequence: CASSFVRGDSGANVLTF. V and J are TRBV7-9 and TRBJ2-6; D unclear. The CDR3 is made up of 17 amino acids. Germline-derived CDR1 and CDR2 are SEHNR and FQNEAQ (reference sequence). V was shortened by 3 bases and J by 0 bases, with 12 bases between the two germline ends.

This clone was detected only a few times. V usage is TRBV28 and J usage is TRBJ1-1; D call uncertain. The CDR3 has 14 residues. The germline V gene encodes CDR1 MDHEN and CDR2 SYDVKM. The V end lost 5 bases, the J end lost 10 bases, and 20 bases lay between the germline ends. The CDR3 region is CASSPSTFPRGAFF. CDR3 nucleotide sequence: TGTGCCAGCAGTCCCAGCACTTTCCCTAGAGGAGCTTTCTTT.

This clone was picked up a small number of times. The chain links TRBV19 to TRBJ2-6; D may be TRBD2 (6 bases). This CDR3 is built from 13 residues. V lost 6 bases and J 3 bases, leaving 6 bases between the germline ends. CDR1 is LNHDA and CDR2 is SQIVND in the germline V gene (reference sequence). CDR3 DNA sequence: TGTGCCAGTAGCGGGAGTGGGGCCAACGTCCTGACTTTC. Its protein product is CASSGSGANVLTF.

There are a few counts of this clone. The chain has TRBV5-1 and TRBJ2-2, with 9 bases identical to TRBD2. J was trimmed by 6 bases and V by 3 bases; bases with no gene match: 12. This CDR3 contains 17 residues. CDR1 is SGHRS and CDR2 is YFSETQ in the germline V gene. CDR3 DNA sequence: TGCGCCAGCAGCTCCGGGACTAGCTTATTTATGGCCGGGGAGCTGTTTTTT. Translated: CASSSGTSLFMAGELFF.

This chain uses TRBV29-1 with TRBJ2-1; TRBD2 matches 16 bases. Looked up from germline, CDR1 is SQVTM and CDR2 is ANQGSEA. The CDR3 length is 19 residues. V shed 4 bases, J shed 7 bases, and the junction held 16 bases outside the gene matches. In DNA form, the CDR3 reads TGCAGCGTTGTCCGGGACAGGGGACTAGCGGGAGGGCCGATAAATGAGCAGTTCTTC. Protein: CSVVRDRGLAGGPINEQFF.

This clone was found a few times. CDR3 nucleotides: TGTGCCAGCTCACCACTGAACGGACAGGGCGCAGATACGCAGTATTTT. Translated, it gives CASSPLNGQGADTQYF. This chain connects TRBV18 to TRBJ2-3; 8 bases agree with TRBD1. This CDR3 contains 16 residues. Germline lookup yields CDR1 KGHSH and CDR2 LQKENI. V dropped 1 base and J dropped 4; count of bases not matched to a gene: 7.

Concerning this clone itself: Other nucleotide sequences from this sample produce the same CDR3. V usage is TRBV7-2 and J usage is TRBJ1-1, with D tentatively TRBD1 (5 bases). The CDR3 consists of 13 residues. Germline CDR1 and CDR2: SGHTA and FQGNSA. The germline V and J ends were trimmed by 3 bases and 0 bases, with 5 bases remaining between them. For the CDR3, the DNA is TGTGCCAGCAGCTTGACAGTGAACACTGAAGCTTTCTTT. Translation gives CASSLTVNTEAFF. Full variable domain (missing parts from reference TRBV7-2 and TRBJ1-1): GAGVSQSPSNKVTEKGKDVELRCDPISGHTALYWYRQSLGQGLEFLIYFQGNSAPDKSGLPSDRFSAERTGGSVSTLTIQRTQQEDSAVYLCASSLTVNTEAFFGQGTRLTVV.

This chain links TRBV28 with TRBJ1-2, with 7 bases that match TRBD1. There are 15 residues in the CDR3. Trimming took 6 bases from V and 0 from J; bases not matched to a gene: 7. Germline lookup yields CDR1 MDHEN and CDR2 SYDVKM. The CDR3 nucleotides read TGTGCCAGCAGAACAGGACAGGCAACTAACTATGGCTACACCTTC. Residues: CASRTGQATNYGYTF.

The chain uses TRBV9 and TRBJ1-3; 8 bases align to TRBD1. This CDR3 spans 16 amino acids. Trimming at V came to 0 bases and at J to 2 bases, leaving 4 bases not matched to a gene. The germline gives CDR1 SGDLS, CDR2 YYNGEE. The CDR3: CASSVDGQGTGNTIYF. Here the CDR3 DNA reads TGTGCCAGCAGCGTAGACGGACAGGGAACTGGAAACACCATATATTTT.

This chain joins TRBV2 and TRBJ2-7; TRBD1 agrees at 7 bases. Germline CDR1 and CDR2: SNHLY and FYNNEI. CDR3 length: 13 residues. Trimming cost V 4 bases and J 2 bases; bases outside gene matches: 2. CDR3 sequence (DNA): TGTGCCAGCAGTGTACAGGGGCCCTACGAGCAGTACTTC. Protein product: CASSVQGPYEQYF.

The rearrangement uses TRBV6-5 and TRBJ2-1, with 9 nucleotides matching TRBD2. Germline values: CDR1 MNHEY, CDR2 SVGAGI. The junction had 6 bases not matched to a gene; V was cut back by 7 bases and J by 8 bases. The length of the CDR3 is 13 residues. CDR3 sequence reads: CASTGGGVHEQFF. The CDR3 nucleotides read TGTGCCAGCACGGGCGGGGGGGTTCATGAGCAGTTCTTC.

This clone was seen a few times. This rearrangement joins TRBV15 to TRBJ2-2; the D is unclear. With 1 base removed from V and 1 base from J, the gap between germline ends came to 4 bases. Germline loops: CDR1 LNHNV, CDR2 YYDKDF (reference sequence). The CDR3 runs to 14 residues. The CDR3 here is CATSRAGNTGELFF. CDR3 sequence (DNA): TGTGCCACCAGCAGAGCCGGGAACACCGGGGAGCTGTTTTTT.

This sequence joins TRBV5-1 and TRBJ2-1; maybe TRBD1 (6 bases). The CDR3 sequence is 14 residues long. Germline V gives CDR1 SGHRS, CDR2 YFSETQ. V was clipped by 3 bases and J by 6 bases, with 13 bases between them. CDR3 bases: TGCGCCAGCAGCTCCAGGACAGTAAGCAATGAGCAGTTCTTC. Translation gives CASSSRTVSNEQFF.

The rearrangement uses TRBV11-3 and TRBJ2-2, with TRBD2 matching over 12 bases. CDR1 and CDR2 (germline): SGHNT, YENEEA. Trimming removed 8 bases from V and 7 bases from J; junction bases left unmatched: 14. This CDR3 spans 17 amino acids. The CDR3 region has the DNA TGTGCCAGCGCGCCCACCGGACTAGCGGGACGGGGCGGGGAGCTGTTTTTT. Protein product: CASAPTGLAGRGGELFF.

This clone was detected a few times. This chain joins TRBV4-2 and TRBJ2-3, with 10 bases fitting TRBD2. The germline V gene has CDR1 LGHNA and CDR2 YNFKEQ. This CDR3 is 17 amino acids long. After removal of 0 bases from V and 3 bases from J, the junction contained 6 bases not matched to a gene. The CDR3 nucleotides read TGTGCCAGCAGCCAAGAAATCCCAGCGGGAGGGACAGATACGCAGTATTTT. Amino acid sequence: CASSQEIPAGGTDTQYF.

This sequence joins TRBV7-6 and TRBJ1-1, with a weak D call TRBD1 (5 bases). The germline CDR1 and CDR2 sequences are SGHVS and FNYEAQ. V dropped 4 bases and J dropped 4 bases, with 10 bases sitting between them. There are 13 residues in the CDR3. The CDR3 loop is CASSSIRGTEAFF. In DNA form, the CDR3 reads TGTGCCAGCAGCTCGATTAGGGGCACTGAAGCTTTCTTT.

V and J are TRBV10-3 and TRBJ2-5, with 11 bases that match TRBD2. The CDR3 spans 15 residues. Germline CDR1 reads ENHRY; CDR2 reads SYGVKD. With V trimmed by 6 bases and J by 3 bases, 6 bases remained unmatched. CDR3 loop: CAISLTSGREETQYF. For the CDR3, the DNA is TGTGCCATCAGCCTTACTAGCGGGAGAGAAGAGACCCAGTACTTC.

This clone came up a few times. The rearrangement links TRBV7-9 to TRBJ2-1; D gene uncertain. V was pared by 7 bases and J by 2 bases, with 3 bases between. In germline, CDR1 is SEHNR, CDR2 FQNEAQ (reference sequence). This CDR3 comprises 11 residues. The CDR3 DNA reads TGTGCCAGCACCACCTACAATGAGCAGTTCTTC. Translation gives CASTTYNEQFF.

As for this clone: This CDR3 is also generated by other DNA sequences in the sample. The chain recombines TRBV18 with TRBJ2-7; 14 positions agree with TRBD2. Trimming removed 4 bases from V and 2 bases from J; junction bases left unmatched: 1. Looked up from germline, CDR1 is KGHSH and CDR2 is LQKENI. This CDR3 region has 15 residues. The CDR3 loop is CASSQGLAGAYEQYF. CDR3 bases: TGTGCCAGCTCACAGGGACTAGCGGGGGCCTACGAGCAGTACTTC. The whole variable domain, remainder taken from reference TRBV18 and TRBJ2-7, is NAGVMQNPRHLVRRRGQEARLRCSPMKGHSHVYWYRQLPEEGLKFMVYLQKENIIDESGMPKERFSAEFPKEGPSILRIQQVVRGDSAAYFCASSQGLAGAYEQYFGPGTRLTVT.

This chain links TRBV7-2 with TRBJ2-3; 13 nucleotides align to TRBD2. CDR1 and CDR2 (germline): SGHTA, FQGNSA. V trimming: 5 bases; J trimming: 2 bases; junction bases outside the gene matches: 4. The CDR3 contains 16 residues. CDR3 nucleotides: TGTGCCAGCAGCCCGGGACTAGCGGGACCCACAGATACGCAGTATTTT. It yields the protein CASSPGLAGPTDTQYF.

In its sample, this clone was seen a few times. CDR3 sequence reads: CASSLDSNTGELFF. The CDR3 region has the DNA TGTGCCAGCAGCTTAGACTCGAACACCGGGGAGCTGTTTTTT. The chain couples TRBV7-2 to TRBJ2-2; D remains unclear. V dropped 1 base and J dropped 0 bases, with 3 bases sitting between them. The CDR3 consists of 14 residues. Germline V gene lookup returns CDR1 SGHTA and CDR2 FQGNSA.

This sequence joins TRBV11-2 and TRBJ2-7; 9 nucleotides align to TRBD1. This CDR3 is built from 13 residues. Germline CDR1 is SGHAT and CDR2 is FQNNGV. The J segment lost 4 bases and the V segment lost 9 bases, leaving 7 bases of the junction unmatched. CDR3 sequence: CASSRDRAYEQYF. The CDR3 DNA reads TGTGCCAGTTCCCGGGACAGGGCTTACGAGCAGTACTTC.

The table lists this clone with a few counts. The chain has TRBV5-1 and TRBJ2-2; 7 nucleotides agree with TRBD2. Trimming cost V 1 base and J 1 base; bases outside gene matches: 4. Looked up from germline, CDR1 is SGHRS and CDR2 is YFSETQ. The CDR3 consists of 16 residues. CDR3 DNA sequence: TGCGCCAGCAGCTTGTTTGCGGGGGAGAACACCGGGGAGCTGTTTTTT. Its protein is CASSLFAGENTGELFF.

This clone has a handful of counts. The J gene is TRBJ2-1, the V gene TRBV5-1; 7 bases fit TRBD1. V lost 2 bases, J lost 1 base, and 3 bases stayed unmatched. Germline V gene sequence: CDR1 SGHRS, CDR2 YFSETQ. This CDR3 comprises 15 residues. The CDR3 DNA reads as TGCGCCAGCAGCTTCGGCAGGGGGTCCTACAATGAGCAGTTCTTC. Translation gives CASSFGRGSYNEQFF.

This clone was observed a handful of times. This chain connects TRBV27 to TRBJ1-2, with 9 positions matching TRBD1. Germline V gives CDR1 MNHEY, CDR2 SMNVEV (reference sequence). The CDR3 sequence is 13 residues long. V was pared by 5 bases and J by 5 bases, with 3 bases of the junction left unmatched. This chain's CDR3 is CASSVDRGYGYTF. The CDR3 DNA reads TGTGCCAGCAGTGTCGACAGGGGGTATGGCTACACCTTC.

This clone has a handful of counts. The gene calls are TRBV28 and TRBJ2-5; 10 bases align to TRBD1. V gave up 6 bases and J gave up 6 bases; unmatched junction bases: 10. Germline V lookup: CDR1 MDHEN, CDR2 SYDVKM. This CDR3 is 15 amino acids long. The CDR3 loop is CASRDRTGGFKTQYF. CDR3 nucleotides: TGTGCCAGCAGGGATCGGACAGGGGGTTTCAAGACCCAGTACTTC.

Regarding this clone: The junction departs from germline at one end; a sequencing error may be responsible. Here the CDR3 reads CASIGKEGALDYEQYF. Written as DNA, the CDR3 is TGTGCTAGCATCGGGAAAGAGGGGGCTCTAGACTACGAGCAGTACTTC. The J gene is TRBJ2-7, the V gene TRBV7-7, with 7 positions matching TRBD1. The V gene's germline CDR1 is SSHAT and CDR2 FNYEAQ (reference sequence). The CDR3 loop spans 16 amino acids.

The chain carries TRBV7-2 and TRBJ1-4, with D possibly matching TRBD1 (6 bases). The CDR3 consists of 14 residues. From germline, CDR1 is SGHTA and CDR2 FQGNSA. The V and J ends lost 3 bases and 6 bases respectively, with 11 bases between them. CDR3 in amino acids: CASSFTGFDEKLFF. The CDR3 DNA reads as TGTGCCAGCAGCTTTACAGGGTTCGATGAAAAACTGTTTTTT.

This clone has more than one count but fewer than ten. This chain links TRBV7-3 with TRBJ2-3, with D tentatively TRBD2 (6 bases). The length of the CDR3 is 15 residues. V gave up 2 bases and J gave up 5 bases, with 14 bases separating them. Germline CDR1 is SGHTA and CDR2 is FQGTGA. Written as DNA, the CDR3 is TGTGCCAGCAGCTTACTAGGGCATAGCGGAGATACGCAGTATTTT. Translated: CASSLLGHSGDTQYF.